This TCR beta chain was documented in a study of blood T cells in healthy people across ages. Study findings and constraints: PBMCs that were unsorted prevented a conclusive naive versus antigen-experienced comparison. CMV status of donors was not determined, possibly confounding expanded clonotype changes.

Comments on this clonotype: The antigen is not known. Its ends do not fully match the called genes, so a read error is possible.

Germline CDR1 reads MNHEY; CDR2 reads SVGEGT. The CDR3 extends over 16 amino acids. PBMCs numbering at least 6.5 million were isolated per sample. It was with a sample-barcoded 5' primer and a J-beta primer mix that a second PCR of roughly 7 to 12 cycles was run. Tagging of each cDNA molecule was performed by a template-switch adaptor with 12 random nucleotides. TCRdb called the 5' RACE reads again in MiXCR, with one record for every CDR3 protein. The sample contains roughly 570,000 distinct CDR3 sequences, approximately 27% of which appear only once. This chain links TRBV6-2 or TRBV6-3 with TRBJ2-5, with D possibly TRBD2 on 6 matching bases. The end of the DNA fits TRBJ2-1 better, so the J call may be wrong. The sequence derives from an older woman in good health. The specimen sequenced was blood. DNA for the CDR3: TGTGCCAGCAGTGACCCGCGGGGCGAGCGGTACAGTGAGCAGTTCTTC. Translating gives CASSDPRGERYSEQFF.